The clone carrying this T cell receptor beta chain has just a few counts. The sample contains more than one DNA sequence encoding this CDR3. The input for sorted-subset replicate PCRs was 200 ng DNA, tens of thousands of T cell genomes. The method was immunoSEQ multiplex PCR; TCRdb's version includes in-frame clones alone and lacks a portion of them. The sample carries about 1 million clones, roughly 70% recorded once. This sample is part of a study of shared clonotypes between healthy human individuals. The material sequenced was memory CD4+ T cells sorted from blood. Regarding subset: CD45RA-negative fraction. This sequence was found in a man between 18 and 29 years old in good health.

CDR3 DNA sequence: TGTGCCAGCAGCTTAGCGGGGGGCTCCTACGAGCAGTACTTC. The encoded protein is CASSLAGGSYEQYF. This sequence joins TRBV7-9 and TRBJ2-7; D is perhaps TRBD2 (6 bases). V was trimmed by 0 bases and J by 0 bases, leaving 6 bases between them. There are 14 residues in the CDR3. The V gene's germline CDR1 is SEHNR and CDR2 FQNEAQ (reference sequence).